Each of the 30 T cell receptor beta chains below was sequenced from the same sample in a study of PD-1 blockade in classical Hodgkin lymphoma. Every patient was affected by relapse after autologous stem cell transplantation, while exposure to brentuximab vedotin was not uniform. Profiled with immunoSEQ multiplex PCR; TCRdb holds only in-frame clones, not every one. Found here are more than 90,000 clones, roughly four fifths of them singletons; the top ten hold 16%. The material was peripheral blood mononuclear cells (PBMCs), obtained before the second cycle of nivolumab. Receptors originate from a human donor with classical Hodgkin lymphoma.

This clone was picked up many times. This chain links TRBV18 with TRBJ2-7, with D tentatively TRBD1 (6 bases). The CDR3 runs 14 residues. CDR1 is KGHSH and CDR2 is LQKENI in the germline V gene. The V end lost 1 base, the J end lost 5 bases, and 12 bases lay between the germline ends. The DNA for the CDR3 is TGTGCCAGCTCACCACGGGACACCAGTGACGAGCAGTACTTC. This codes for CASSPRDTSDEQYF.

The chain links TRBV28 to TRBJ2-2; a weak D match, TRBD2 (5 bases). Germline loops: CDR1 MDHEN, CDR2 SYDVKM. V dropped 0 bases and J dropped 1 base, with 9 bases sitting between them. The CDR3 is 16 amino acids. For the CDR3, the DNA is TGTGCCAGCAGTTTATGGCCGGGGAAGAACACCGGGGAGCTGTTTTTT. It translates to CASSLWPGKNTGELFF.

The rearrangement joins TRBV7-2 to TRBJ1-3, with unresolved D. Germline values: CDR1 SGHTA, CDR2 FQGNSA. V was cut by 5 bases and J by 0 bases, with 8 bases left in between. This CDR3 is built from 14 residues. The CDR3 protein is CASSISASGNTIYF. CDR3 DNA sequence: TGTGCCAGCAGCATCAGTGCCTCTGGAAACACCATATATTTT.

In this sample, this clone turned up a few times. CDR3 sequence (DNA): TGTGCCATCACCCAGACGGAGAACTCCTACGAGCAGTACTTC. Residues: CAITQTENSYEQYF. The chain recombines TRBV10-3 with TRBJ2-7; D remains ambiguous. Between the trimmed V and J ends, which lost 7 bases and 0 bases, there was a span of 13 bases. The CDR3 runs 14 residues. Germline CDR1 ENHRY, CDR2 SYGVKD.

In this sample, this clone turned up once. The J gene is TRBJ2-7, the V gene TRBV28, with TRBD1 identical over 7 bases. CDR3 length: 11 residues. The junction had 7 bases not matched to a gene; V was cut back by 8 bases and J by 9 bases. Germline-derived CDR1 and CDR2 are MDHEN and SYDVKM. The CDR3 region has the DNA TGTGCCAGCGCCCAGGGGGTGGCGCAGTACTTC. Its protein product is CASAQGVAQYF.

The chain uses TRBV18 and TRBJ1-2, with 8 bases that match TRBD1. The V gene's germline CDR1 is KGHSH and CDR2 LQKENI. V lost 0 bases, J lost 6 bases, and 3 bases stayed unmatched. The CDR3 runs to 14 residues. Written as DNA, the CDR3 is TGTGCCAGCTCACCACCGGACAGGGTAGATGGCTACACCTTC. Its translation: CASSPPDRVDGYTF.

The gene calls are TRBV7-8 and TRBJ1-4, with 8 bases fitting TRBD1. Per germline, CDR1 SGHVS and CDR2 FQNEAQ. The trim removed 2 bases at V and 8 bases at J, leaving 7 bases unmatched. The CDR3 is 15 residues long. The chain's CDR3 is CASSLPGGAGEKLFF. The CDR3 DNA sequence: TGTGCCAGCAGCTTACCAGGGGGCGCGGGCGAAAAACTGTTTTTT.

V usage is TRBV19 and J usage is TRBJ2-7; either TRBD1 or TRBD2 may supply D (5 bases each). Germline V lookup: CDR1 LNHDA, CDR2 SQIVND (reference sequence). The CDR3 loop spans 14 amino acids. Trimming stripped 2 bases from V and 6 bases from J, with 14 bases between. The CDR3 reads CASSIRGRAGEQYF. In DNA, the CDR3 is TGTGCCAGTAGTATAAGGGGTCGCGCGGGCGAGCAGTACTTC.

The table lists this clone with a count of one. The J gene is TRBJ2-7, the V gene TRBV6-5; D may match TRBD1 or TRBD2 (5 bases each). The V end lost 10 bases, the J end lost 0 bases, and 16 bases lay between the germline ends. The CDR3 length is 14 residues. The V gene's germline CDR1 is MNHEY and CDR2 SVGAGI. CDR3 region: CATWVGTNSYEQYF. The CDR3 region has the DNA TGTGCCACCTGGGTCGGGACCAACTCCTACGAGCAGTACTTC.

V and J are TRBV29-1 and TRBJ2-1; no definite D call. Germline lookup yields CDR1 SQVTM and CDR2 ANQGSEA. Trimming removed 3 bases from V and 8 bases from J, with 14 bases in between. The CDR3 covers 13 residues. CDR3 in amino acids: CSVESSDHDEQFF. CDR3 DNA: TGCAGCGTTGAGAGTAGTGATCACGATGAGCAGTTCTTC.

The rearrangement uses TRBV4-1 and TRBJ1-1, with no clear D. The CDR3 extends over 14 amino acids. Germline CDR1 and CDR2: MGHRA and YSYEKL. V lost 4 bases and J lost 4, with 13 bases in between. The CDR3 coding sequence is TGCGCCAGCAGCCGCGGGCGGGTTCCCACTGAAGCTTTCTTT. It yields the protein CASSRGRVPTEAFF.

The chain is built from TRBV4-1 and TRBJ2-7; 15 nucleotides match TRBD2. Trimming removed 4 bases from V and 5 bases from J; junction bases left unmatched: 6. The V gene's germline CDR1 is MGHRA and CDR2 YSYEKL. CDR3 length: 16 residues. The chain's CDR3 is CASSLTWTSGRDEQYF. CDR3 sequence (DNA): TGCGCCAGCAGCCTAACTTGGACTAGCGGGAGGGACGAGCAGTACTTC.

A word on this clone: The junction departs from germline at one end; a sequencing error may be responsible. The chain has TRBV27 and TRBJ2-5; D not certain. The CDR3 has 14 residues. Germline CDR1 is MNHEY and CDR2 is SMNVEV (reference sequence). In DNA form, the CDR3 reads TGTGCCAGCAGTTTAATAGGTTTAGGAGAGACTCAGTACTTC. It codes for CASSLIGLGETQYF.

The rearrangement joins TRBV5-1 to TRBJ2-7, with 12 bases that match TRBD2. CDR1 SGHRS and CDR2 YFSETQ come from the germline V gene. The CDR3 contains 15 residues. V lost 3 bases to trimming and J lost 3 bases; unmatched junction nucleotides: 4. CDR3 DNA sequence: TGCGCCAGCAGCTGGACTAGCGGGGAGAACTACGAGCAGTACTTC. Encoded protein: CASSWTSGENYEQYF.

This rearrangement joins TRBV10-3 to TRBJ1-1, with a tentative D call TRBD1 (6 bases). V dropped 0 bases and J dropped 3 bases, with 11 bases sitting between them. CDR3 length: 15 amino acids. Germline CDR1 reads ENHRY; CDR2 reads SYGVKD. CDR3 DNA: TGTGCCATCAGTGAGTCGTACAGGGCAGACACTGAAGCTTTCTTT. It translates to CAISESYRADTEAFF.

The gene calls are TRBV2 and TRBJ2-1, with D possibly TRBD1 on 6 matching bases. This CDR3 has 13 amino acids. V was shortened by 3 bases and J by 4 bases, with 7 bases between the two germline ends. Germline V gene sequence: CDR1 SNHLY, CDR2 FYNNEI. CDR3 loop: CASSDQGYNEQFF. The DNA of the CDR3 is TGTGCCAGCAGTGACCAGGGGTACAATGAGCAGTTCTTC.

This CDR3 reads CATTRRQEPTTDTQYF. In DNA form, the CDR3 reads TGTGCCACCACCAGGAGACAGGAGCCCACCACAGATACGCAGTATTTT. The chain uses TRBV5-4 and TRBJ2-3; TRBD1 is a possible D gene (6 bases). The germline V and J ends were trimmed by 9 bases and 2 bases, with 22 bases remaining between them. Germline loops: CDR1 SGHNT, CDR2 YYREEE (reference sequence). This CDR3 contains 16 residues.

This chain uses TRBV7-3 with TRBJ2-3; D call uncertain. The CDR3 is 9 residues long. Trimming shortened V by 8 bases and J by 10 bases, and 7 bases separated the two germline ends. Germline-derived CDR1 and CDR2 are SGHTA and FQGTGA. In DNA form, the CDR3 reads TGTGCCAGCCGTCCGGCGCAGTATTTT. This codes for CASRPAQYF.

The J gene is TRBJ2-1, the V gene TRBV11-3; perhaps TRBD2 as D (5 bases). The CDR3 is made up of 12 amino acids. Germline V gene sequence: CDR1 SGHNT, CDR2 YENEEA. The V gene lost 5 bases and the J gene lost 7 bases, with 9 bases spanning the gap. The CDR3 DNA is TGTGCCAGCAGCCCAGGAGGTAATGAGCAGTTCTTC. Translation: CASSPGGNEQFF.

The chain combines TRBV7-2 with TRBJ1-2; maybe TRBD1 (5 bases). This CDR3 region has 16 residues. Germline lookup yields CDR1 SGHTA and CDR2 FQGNSA. Trimming removed 5 bases from V and 5 bases from J, with 21 bases in between. This chain's CDR3 is CASSPQVNTARYGYTF. Written as DNA, the CDR3 is TGTGCCAGCAGCCCACAGGTCAACACGGCCCGGTATGGCTACACCTTC.

By frequency in the sample, this clone is medium-sized. The chain has TRBV27 and TRBJ1-2; tentatively, D is TRBD1 (6 bases). The CDR3 totals 15 residues. V was pared by 0 bases and J by 2 bases, with 10 bases between. Germline CDR1 reads MNHEY; CDR2 reads SMNVEV (reference sequence). The CDR3 DNA follows: TGTGCCAGCAGTTTATCGGGCAGGGGAAACTATGGCTACACCTTC. This gives the protein CASSLSGRGNYGYTF.

This clone was counted once. The chain uses TRBV28 and TRBJ1-5, with D maybe TRBD1 (6 bases). Germline CDR1 is MDHEN and CDR2 is SYDVKM. Trimming removed 6 bases from V and 0 bases from J, with 12 bases in between. The CDR3 is made up of 15 amino acids. CDR3 in DNA: TGTGCCAGCAGCGCCGGGGGCCCTAGCAATCAGCCCCAGCATTTT. Translation: CASSAGGPSNQPQHF.

Concerning this clone itself: The sample holds other DNA sequences that translate to the same CDR3. This chain links TRBV7-3 with TRBJ2-2, with D perhaps TRBD2 (5 bases). The V gene's germline CDR1 is SGHTA and CDR2 FQGTGA. The CDR3 sequence is 13 residues long. With 2 bases removed from V and 5 bases from J, the gap between germline ends came to 6 bases. The CDR3 here is CASSLAGTGELFF. The CDR3 DNA sequence: TGTGCCAGCAGCTTAGCGGGTACCGGGGAGCTGTTTTTT.

This clone was recorded only once. The chain recombines TRBV10-3 with TRBJ2-3, with D possibly being TRBD1 or TRBD2 (5 bases each). V was shortened by 4 bases and J by 5 bases, with 10 bases between the two germline ends. Per germline, CDR1 ENHRY and CDR2 SYGVKD. CDR3 length: 13 residues. Here the CDR3 reads CAISGGIRDTQYF. For the CDR3, the DNA is TGTGCCATCAGTGGGGGGATTAGAGATACGCAGTATTTT.

The chain uses TRBV9 and TRBJ2-7, with D possibly TRBD2 on 6 matching bases. V was cut by 0 bases and J by 3 bases, with 13 bases left in between. Per the germline V gene, CDR1 is SGDLS and CDR2 is YYNGEE. This CDR3 is 15 amino acids long. The CDR3 region is CASSVGRDLFYEQYF. In DNA form, the CDR3 reads TGTGCCAGCAGCGTAGGGCGGGACCTATTCTACGAGCAGTACTTC.

The rearrangement joins TRBV5-5 to TRBJ2-3; D gene unclear. Germline loops: CDR1 SGHKS, CDR2 YYEKEE (reference sequence). The germline V and J ends were trimmed by 0 bases and 0 bases, with 11 bases remaining between them. The CDR3 loop spans 16 amino acids. CDR3 sequence (DNA): TGTGCCAGCAGCTTGGACACCGAGACTAGCACAGATACGCAGTATTTT. Protein product: CASSLDTETSTDTQYF.

J is TRBJ2-5 and V is TRBV4-1; TRBD1 agrees at 7 bases. The DNA end favors TRBJ2-7, so the J call may be wrong. CDR3 size: 16 residues. CDR1 is MGHRA and CDR2 is YSYEKL in the germline V gene. As DNA, the CDR3 is TGCGCCAGCAGCCTTCCCGGGGCGGACAGGCTTTACGAGCAGTACTTC. It codes for CASSLPGADRLYEQYF.

This clone was found a few times. This chain uses TRBV10-2 with TRBJ2-1; 9 bases align to TRBD2. This CDR3 is 14 amino acids long. With 3 bases clipped from V and 7 bases from J, the junction kept 4 bases outside the gene matches. Germline CDR1 and CDR2: WSHSY and SAAADI. CDR3 sequence: CASSEVAGDNEQFF. CDR3 DNA sequence: TGCGCCAGCAGTGAAGTAGCGGGAGATAATGAGCAGTTCTTC.

V gene TRBV28 combines with J gene TRBJ2-4; D perhaps matches TRBD1 (5 bases). The CDR3 runs 12 residues. Between the trimmed V and J ends, which lost 3 bases and 8 bases, there was a span of 8 bases. The V gene's germline CDR1 is MDHEN and CDR2 SYDVKM. Written as DNA, the CDR3 is TGTGCCAGCAGTTTTCAGGGATACATTCAGTACTTC. Translating gives CASSFQGYIQYF.

The table lists this clone with a count of one. The CDR3 region has the DNA TGTGCCAGCAGCTTGTATTCCACTAAATACGGCTACACCTTC. Protein sequence: CASSLYSTKYGYTF. This chain joins TRBV5-4 and TRBJ1-2; D is unresolved. V lost 1 base, J lost 8 bases, and 15 bases lay in between. The CDR3 sequence is 14 residues long. Per germline, CDR1 SGHNT and CDR2 YYREEE (reference sequence).